The present T cell receptor beta chain was sequenced within a study of identical twins. Study-level points and caveats: Low generation-probability sequences were in excess among twin-shared out-of-frame alpha sequences.

One entry per CDR3 protein results from TCRdb running MiXCR on the 5' RACE reads. The profile shows around 1.7 million distinct CDR3 sequences, less than 40% of them singletons. Notes on this clonotype: The antigen is undetermined.

This TCR derives from a newborn girl in good health. Sequencing was done on a sample of cord blood.

Written as DNA, the CDR3 is TGTGCCAGCAGCCCTTCCTCCTCGTGGGAGCAGTACTTC. Translation: CASSPSSSWEQYF. This chain connects TRBV5-6 to TRBJ2-7; D call uncertain. CDR3 size: 13 residues. CDR1 and CDR2 from the germline V gene are SGHDT and YYEEEE. V was trimmed by 4 bases and J by 7 bases, leaving 15 bases between them.